The present TCR beta chain was sequenced within a study of cytomegalovirus exposure and HLA in healthy donors. As for the study in general: Early release data held about 92 million unique TCRs from HLA-typed donors.

60 Vbeta and 13 Jbeta primers were used in PCR. Clones were sequenced by immunoSEQ multiplex PCR, and TCRdb holds only the in-frame ones, with some missing. The sample gives around 99,000 clones, around four fifths of which show up once; less than 9.5% is in the top ten. Overall study findings and caveats: Most TCR sequences were uncommon, yet certain public TCRs appeared in many donors. Roughly uniform depth of sequencing across donors was assumed in presence/absence analyses. The study designated some 180 TCR beta chains cytomegalovirus-associated.

Comments on this clone: Its cognate antigen is unknown.

Sequencing used PBMCs. The clonotype was recovered from a woman aged 50 to 65 in good health and CMV-seropositive.

The CDR3 region is CASSLGPAGGPTQYF. In DNA, the CDR3 is TGTGCCAGCAGCTTAGGTCCGGCAGGGGGCCCGACCCAGTACTTC. This chain connects TRBV7-9 to TRBJ2-5; TRBD1 aligns across 8 bases. In germline, CDR1 is SEHNR, CDR2 FQNEAQ (reference sequence). The CDR3 loop spans 15 amino acids. Trimming removed 1 base from V and 7 bases from J; junction bases left unmatched: 8. Supplemented by reference TRBV7-9 and TRBJ2-5, the full variable domain reads DTGVSQNPRHKITKRGQNVTFRCDPISEHNRLYWYRQTLGQGPEFLTYFQNEAQLEKSRLLSDRFSAERPKGSFSTLEIQRTEQGDSAMYLCASSLGPAGGPTQYFGPGTRLLVL.